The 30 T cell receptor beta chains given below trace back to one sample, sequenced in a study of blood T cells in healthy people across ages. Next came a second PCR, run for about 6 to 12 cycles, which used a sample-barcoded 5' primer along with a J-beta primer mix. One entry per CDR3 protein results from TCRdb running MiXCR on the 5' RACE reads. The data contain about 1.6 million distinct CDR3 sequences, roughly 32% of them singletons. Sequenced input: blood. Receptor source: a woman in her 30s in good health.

The DNA of the CDR3 is TGTGCCAGCAGTTCAAACTTACCGGGATTCACTAGCACAGATACGCAGTATTTT. Protein sequence: CASSSNLPGFTSTDTQYF. The V and J genes are TRBV6-5 and TRBJ2-3, with D possibly being TRBD2 (5 bases). Trimming pared 4 bases from V and 0 bases from J, leaving 20 bases between. The CDR3 runs 18 residues. Germline V CDR1 and CDR2: MNHEY, SVGAGI.

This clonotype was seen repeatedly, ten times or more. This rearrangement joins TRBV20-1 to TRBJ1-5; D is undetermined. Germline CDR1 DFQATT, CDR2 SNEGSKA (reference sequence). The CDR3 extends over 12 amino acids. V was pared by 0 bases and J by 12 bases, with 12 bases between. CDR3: CSARESSEIQHF. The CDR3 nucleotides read TGCAGTGCTAGAGAAAGCAGTGAGATCCAGCATTTT.

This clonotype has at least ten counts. Written as DNA, the CDR3 is TGTGCCAGCAGTTTAGGCAGGGTGGAGACCCAGTACTTC. Translation gives CASSLGRVETQYF. The chain is built from TRBV28 and TRBJ2-5; the D gene is possibly TRBD1 (5 bases). The CDR3 extends over 13 amino acids. V lost 2 bases, J lost 5 bases, and 9 bases lay in between. Germline V CDR1 and CDR2: MDHEN, SYDVKM.

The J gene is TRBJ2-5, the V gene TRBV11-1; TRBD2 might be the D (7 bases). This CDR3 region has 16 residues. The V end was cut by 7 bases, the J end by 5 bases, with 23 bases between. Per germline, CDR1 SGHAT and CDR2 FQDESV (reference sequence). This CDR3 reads CASTLSGGRVVETQYF. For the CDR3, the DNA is TGTGCCAGCACTCTATCGGGGGGCAGGGTCGTGGAGACCCAGTACTTC.

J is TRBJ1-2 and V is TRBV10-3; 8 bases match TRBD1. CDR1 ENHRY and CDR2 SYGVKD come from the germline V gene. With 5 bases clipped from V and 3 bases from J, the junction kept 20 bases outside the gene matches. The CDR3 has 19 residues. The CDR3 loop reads CAISFPSEGRGLYDYGYTF. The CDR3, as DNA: TGTGCCATCAGTTTCCCCTCTGAGGGCAGGGGGCTTTATGACTATGGCTACACCTTC.

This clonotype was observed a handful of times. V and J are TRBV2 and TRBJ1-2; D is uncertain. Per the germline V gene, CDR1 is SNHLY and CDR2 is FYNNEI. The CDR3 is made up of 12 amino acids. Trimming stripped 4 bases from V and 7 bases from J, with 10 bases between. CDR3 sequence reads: CASSGPTLGYTF. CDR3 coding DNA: TGTGCCAGCAGTGGACCTACCCTTGGCTACACCTTC.

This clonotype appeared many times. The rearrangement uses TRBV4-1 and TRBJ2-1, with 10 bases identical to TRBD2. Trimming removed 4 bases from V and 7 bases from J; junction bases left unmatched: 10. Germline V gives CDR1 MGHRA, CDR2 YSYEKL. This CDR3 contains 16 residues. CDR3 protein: CASSPSALAGANEQFF. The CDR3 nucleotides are TGCGCCAGCAGCCCAAGTGCGCTAGCGGGAGCAAATGAGCAGTTCTTC.

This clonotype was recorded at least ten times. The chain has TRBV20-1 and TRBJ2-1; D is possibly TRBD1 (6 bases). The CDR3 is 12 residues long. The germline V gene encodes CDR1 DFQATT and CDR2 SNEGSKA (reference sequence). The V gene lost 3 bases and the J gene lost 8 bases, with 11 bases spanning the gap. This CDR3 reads CSASWGRDEQFF. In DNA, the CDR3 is TGCAGTGCTAGCTGGGGGCGAGATGAGCAGTTCTTC.

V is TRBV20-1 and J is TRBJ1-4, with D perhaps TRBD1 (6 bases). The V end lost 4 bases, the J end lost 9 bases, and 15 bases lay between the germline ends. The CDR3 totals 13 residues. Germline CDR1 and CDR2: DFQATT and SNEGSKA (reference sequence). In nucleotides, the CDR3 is TGCAGTGCTACCTCGGACAGCCCAAAAAAACTGTTTTTT. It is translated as CSATSDSPKKLFF.

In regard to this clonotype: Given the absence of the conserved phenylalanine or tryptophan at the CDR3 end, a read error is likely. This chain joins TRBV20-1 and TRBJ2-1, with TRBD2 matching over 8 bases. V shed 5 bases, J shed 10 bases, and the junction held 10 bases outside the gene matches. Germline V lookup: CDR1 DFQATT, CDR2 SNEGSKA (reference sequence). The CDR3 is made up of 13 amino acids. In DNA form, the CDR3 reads TGCAGTGCTCAACTAGCGGCCAACTACGAGCAGTTCTCC. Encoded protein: CSAQLAANYEQFS.

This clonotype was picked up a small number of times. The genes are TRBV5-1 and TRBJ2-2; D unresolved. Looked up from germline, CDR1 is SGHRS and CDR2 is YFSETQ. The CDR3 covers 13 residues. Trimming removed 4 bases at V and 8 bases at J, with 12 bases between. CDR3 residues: CASSPGPDGELFF. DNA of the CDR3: TGCGCCAGCAGCCCTGGACCTGATGGGGAGCTGTTTTTT. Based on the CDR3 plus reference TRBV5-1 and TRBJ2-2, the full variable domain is KAGVTQTPRYLIKTRGQQVTLSCSPISGHRSVSWYQQTPGQGLQFLFEYFSETQRNKGNFPGRFSGRQFSNSRSEMNVSTLELGDSALYLCASSPGPDGELFFGEGSRLTVL.

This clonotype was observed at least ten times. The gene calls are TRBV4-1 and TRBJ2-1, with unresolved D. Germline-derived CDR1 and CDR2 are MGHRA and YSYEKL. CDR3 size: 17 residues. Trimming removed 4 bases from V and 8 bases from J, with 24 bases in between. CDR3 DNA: TGCGCCAGCAGCCCAACCACAAGGCCCTTCAAATGGGATGAGCAGTTCTTC. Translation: CASSPTTRPFKWDEQFF.

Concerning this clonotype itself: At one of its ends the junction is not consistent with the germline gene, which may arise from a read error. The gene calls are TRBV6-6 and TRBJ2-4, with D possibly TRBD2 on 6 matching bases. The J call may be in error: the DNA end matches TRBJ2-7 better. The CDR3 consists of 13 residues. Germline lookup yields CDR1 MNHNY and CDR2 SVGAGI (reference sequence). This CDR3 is CASGYSGAYEQYF. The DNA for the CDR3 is TGTGCCAGCGGTTACTCGGGAGCTTACGAGCAGTACTTC.

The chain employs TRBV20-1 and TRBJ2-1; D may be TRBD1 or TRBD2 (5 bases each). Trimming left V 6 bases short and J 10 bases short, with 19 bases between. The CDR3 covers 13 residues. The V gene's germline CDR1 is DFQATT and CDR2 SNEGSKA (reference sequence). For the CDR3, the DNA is TGCAGTGCGGAGGAAAGGGGCGTTCGAGAGCAGTTCTTC. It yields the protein CSAEERGVREQFF.

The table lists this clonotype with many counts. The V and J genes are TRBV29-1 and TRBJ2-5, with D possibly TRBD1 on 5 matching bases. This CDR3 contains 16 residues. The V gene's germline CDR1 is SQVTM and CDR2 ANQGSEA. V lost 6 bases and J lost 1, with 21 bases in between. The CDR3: CSVENTGSRAQETQYF. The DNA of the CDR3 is TGCAGCGTCGAGAATACAGGCTCAAGGGCCCAAGAGACCCAGTACTTC.

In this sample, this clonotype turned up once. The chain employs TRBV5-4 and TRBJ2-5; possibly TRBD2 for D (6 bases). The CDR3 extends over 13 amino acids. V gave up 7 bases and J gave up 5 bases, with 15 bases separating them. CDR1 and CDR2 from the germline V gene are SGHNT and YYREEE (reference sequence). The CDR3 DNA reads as TGTGCCAGCGGAGGGGACCTTGAGGAGACCCAGTACTTC. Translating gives CASGGDLEETQYF.

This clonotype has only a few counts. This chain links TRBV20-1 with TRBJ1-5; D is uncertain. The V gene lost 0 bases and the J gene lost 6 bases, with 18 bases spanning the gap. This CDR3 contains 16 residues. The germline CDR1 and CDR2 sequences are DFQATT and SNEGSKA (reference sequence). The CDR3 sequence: CSARDIGITLIQPQHF. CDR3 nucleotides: TGCAGTGCTAGAGATATCGGAATTACCCTGATTCAGCCCCAGCATTTT.

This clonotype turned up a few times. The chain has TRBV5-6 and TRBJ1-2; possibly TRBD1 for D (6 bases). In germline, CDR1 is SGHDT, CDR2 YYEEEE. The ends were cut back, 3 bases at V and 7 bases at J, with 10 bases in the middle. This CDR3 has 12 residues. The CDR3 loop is CASSSGQFGYTF. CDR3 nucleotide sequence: TGTGCCAGCAGCTCCGGACAGTTTGGCTACACCTTC. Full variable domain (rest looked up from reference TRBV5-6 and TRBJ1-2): DAGVTQSPTHLIKTRGQQVTLRCSPKSGHDTVSWYQQALGQGPQFIFQYYEEEERQRGNFPDRFSGHQFPNYSSELNVNALLLGDSALYLCASSSGQFGYTFGSGTRLTVV.

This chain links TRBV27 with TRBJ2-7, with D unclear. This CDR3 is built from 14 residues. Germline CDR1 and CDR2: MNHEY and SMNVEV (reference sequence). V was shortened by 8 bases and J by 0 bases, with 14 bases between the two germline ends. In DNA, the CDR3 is TGTGCCAGCGGCGGTACCCCCAACTCCTACGAGCAGTACTTC. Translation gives CASGGTPNSYEQYF.

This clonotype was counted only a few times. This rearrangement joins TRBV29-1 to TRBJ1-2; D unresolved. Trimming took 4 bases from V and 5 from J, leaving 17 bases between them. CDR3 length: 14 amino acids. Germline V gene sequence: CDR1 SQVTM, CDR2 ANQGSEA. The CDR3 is CSVASTPGFYGYTF. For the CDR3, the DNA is TGCAGCGTTGCCTCCACCCCAGGATTTTATGGCTACACCTTC.

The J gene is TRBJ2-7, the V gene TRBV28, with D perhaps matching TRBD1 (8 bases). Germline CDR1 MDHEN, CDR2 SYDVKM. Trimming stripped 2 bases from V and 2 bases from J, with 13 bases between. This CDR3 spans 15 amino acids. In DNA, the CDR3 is TGTGCCAGCAGTTTACCCACAGGGGGGGCCTACGAGCAGTACTTC. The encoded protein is CASSLPTGGAYEQYF. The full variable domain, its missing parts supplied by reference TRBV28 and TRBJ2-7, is DVKVTQSSRYLVKRTGEKVFLECVQDMDHENMFWYRQDPGLGLRLIYFSYDVKMKEKGDIPEGYSVSREKKERFSLILESASTNQTSMYLCASSLPTGGAYEQYFGPGTRLTVT.

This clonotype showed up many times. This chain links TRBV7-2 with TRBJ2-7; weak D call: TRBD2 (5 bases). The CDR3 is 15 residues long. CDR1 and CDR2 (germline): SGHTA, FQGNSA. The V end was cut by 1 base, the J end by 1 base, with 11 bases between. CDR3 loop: CASSLVGRGSYEQYF. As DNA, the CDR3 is TGTGCCAGCAGCTTAGTCGGACGGGGTTCCTACGAGCAGTACTTC. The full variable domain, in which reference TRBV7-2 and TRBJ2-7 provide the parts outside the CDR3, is GAGVSQSPSNKVTEKGKDVELRCDPISGHTALYWYRQSLGQGLEFLIYFQGNSAPDKSGLPSDRFSAERTGGSVSTLTIQRTQQEDSAVYLCASSLVGRGSYEQYFGPGTRLTVT.

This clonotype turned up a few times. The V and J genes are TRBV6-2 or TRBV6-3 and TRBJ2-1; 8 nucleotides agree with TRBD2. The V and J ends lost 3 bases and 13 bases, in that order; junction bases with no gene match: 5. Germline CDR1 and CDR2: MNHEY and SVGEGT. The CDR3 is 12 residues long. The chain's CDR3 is CASSYKGTRQFF. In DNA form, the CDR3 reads TGTGCCAGCAGTTATAAAGGGACTAGACAGTTCTTC.

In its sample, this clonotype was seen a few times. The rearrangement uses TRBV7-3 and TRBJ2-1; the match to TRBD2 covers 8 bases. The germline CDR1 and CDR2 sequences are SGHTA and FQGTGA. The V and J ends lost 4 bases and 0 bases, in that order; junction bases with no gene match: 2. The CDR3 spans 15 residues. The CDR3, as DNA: TGTGCCAGCAGCTCGACTAGCGACTCCTACAATGAGCAGTTCTTC. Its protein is CASSSTSDSYNEQFF.

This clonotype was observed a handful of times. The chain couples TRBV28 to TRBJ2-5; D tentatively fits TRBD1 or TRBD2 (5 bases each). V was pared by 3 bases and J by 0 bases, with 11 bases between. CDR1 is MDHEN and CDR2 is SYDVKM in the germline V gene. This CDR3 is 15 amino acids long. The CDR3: CASSFRDAYQETQYF. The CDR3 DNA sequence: TGTGCCAGCAGTTTCCGGGACGCGTACCAAGAGACCCAGTACTTC.

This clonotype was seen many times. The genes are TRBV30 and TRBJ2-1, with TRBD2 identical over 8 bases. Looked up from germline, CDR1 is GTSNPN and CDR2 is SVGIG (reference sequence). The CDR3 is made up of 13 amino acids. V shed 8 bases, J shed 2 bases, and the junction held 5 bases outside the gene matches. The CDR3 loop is CATSGGAYNEQFF. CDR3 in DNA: TGTGCCACTAGCGGCGGGGCCTACAATGAGCAGTTCTTC.

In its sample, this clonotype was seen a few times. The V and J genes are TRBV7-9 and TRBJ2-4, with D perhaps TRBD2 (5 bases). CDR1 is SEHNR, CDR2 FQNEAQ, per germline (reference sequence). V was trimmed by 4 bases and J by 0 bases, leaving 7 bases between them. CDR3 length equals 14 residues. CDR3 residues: CASSSEVAKNIQYF. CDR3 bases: TGTGCCAGCAGCTCGGAGGTAGCCAAAAACATTCAGTACTTC. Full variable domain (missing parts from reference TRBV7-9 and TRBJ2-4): DTGVSQNPRHKITKRGQNVTFRCDPISEHNRLYWYRQTLGQGPEFLTYFQNEAQLEKSRLLSDRFSAERPKGSFSTLEIQRTEQGDSAMYLCASSSEVAKNIQYFGAGTRLSVL.

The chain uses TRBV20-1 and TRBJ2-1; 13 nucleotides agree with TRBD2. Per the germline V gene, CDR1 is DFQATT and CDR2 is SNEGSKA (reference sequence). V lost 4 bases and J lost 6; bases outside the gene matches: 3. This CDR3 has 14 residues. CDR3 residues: CSATGTSGINEQFF. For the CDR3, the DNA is TGCAGTGCTACCGGGACTAGCGGGATCAATGAGCAGTTCTTC.

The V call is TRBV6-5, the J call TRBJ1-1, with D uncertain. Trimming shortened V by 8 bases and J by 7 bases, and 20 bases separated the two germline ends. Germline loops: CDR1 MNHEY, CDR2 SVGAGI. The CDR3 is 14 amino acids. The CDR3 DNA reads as TGTGCCAGCCGTGGAGGAGATAGGCGGGATGAAGCTTTCTTT. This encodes CASRGGDRRDEAFF.

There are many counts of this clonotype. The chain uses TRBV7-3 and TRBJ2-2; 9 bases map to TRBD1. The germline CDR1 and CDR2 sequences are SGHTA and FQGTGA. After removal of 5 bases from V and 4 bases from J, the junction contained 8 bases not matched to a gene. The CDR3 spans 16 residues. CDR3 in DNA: TGTGCCAGCAGCCTATCCGGGACAGGGAGCACCGGGGAGCTGTTTTTT. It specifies CASSLSGTGSTGELFF.